This TCR beta chain was sequenced for a study of T cells in Graves' hyperthyroidism and ophthalmopathy (dated by TCRdb to between 2017 and 2020). In the study overall: Peripheral blood samples were taken at the time of initial diagnosis, prior to any treatment. Prospective prediction of ophthalmopathy was tested in an independent validation cohort of fewer than 20 hyperthyroidism patients and 17 patients who later progressed to ophthalmopathy. According to the paper, TCR Vbeta CDR3 sequencing was carried out on 135 peripheral blood samples, which came from 40 to 45 ophthalmopathy, about 75 hyperthyroidism and some 17 progressor patients. TCR V-J signatures able to tell the groups apart were searched for in a discovery cohort of about a hundred patients, of whom around 43 had Graves' ophthalmopathy and 57 had stable Graves' hyperthyroidism. Thyroid tissue and blood T-cell repertoires from several Graves' hyperthyroidism patients were also compared in the study. Once sampling was done, hyperthyroidism patients were given methimazole at a starting dose of 30 mg daily, whereas ophthalmopathy patients were given high-dose intravenous methylprednisolone. The approximately 98 discovery patients were randomly divided into training and test sets at a 7:3 ratio. Points the paper makes about the study in general: Sample size was not statistically predetermined, and blinding of investigators to group allocation was not performed. Most expanded thyroid clonotypes (frequency above 0.001) were also found in blood, which suggests that blood repertoires may mirror thyroid immune responses. In cross-validation, a model built on a 13 V-J signature told ophthalmopathy apart from stable hyperthyroidism with less than 90% sensitivity and approximately 81% specificity, and in testing the same model reached 80%/75%. In validation, the model predicted progression to ophthalmopathy a median of roughly 6.2 months before onset, with 70% to 71% sensitivity and about 75% specificity.

Moderately to severely active disease, a Clinical Activity Score of at least 3, a NOSPECS grade of at least 4, and a duration under 3 months were present in ophthalmopathy patients. Exclusion was applied to patients with uncontrolled infections, other autoimmune diseases, pregnancy or lactation. Diagnoses were based on clinical symptoms, serum thyroxine and TRAb, thyroid ultrasound and orbital computed tomography. PBMCs were isolated from roughly 10 ml of fresh peripheral blood by Ficoll-Paque density gradient centrifugation. Trizol reagent was used to extract total RNA, and RNA quality was then checked on an Agilent 2100 Bioanalyzer. The TCR beta CDR3 regions were amplified from RNA transcripts. A first-round RT-PCR of the TCR CDR3 used the HTBI primer set with the Qiagen OneStep RT-PCR kit. Libraries were constructed in a second round of multiplex PCR, after which size selection and purification were performed. The libraries were sequenced on an Illumina HiSeq2000 using paired-end 100 bp reads. The paper's data handling went like this. Raw data were processed with SOAPnuke, discarding reads with adapters, uncalled bases, mean Phred below 15, or no exact constant-primer or identifier match. COPE v1.2.5 was used to merge high-quality paired reads, and clonotypes were defined as unique nucleotide sequences. MiTCR v1.1 was used to align the clonotypes against IMGT TRBV, TRBD and TRBJ reference segments. Analysis was restricted to V-J combinations with a frequency above 0.0001, which covered over 98% of repertoires. The TCS score was defined as the ratio of F50 (clonal expansion) to E x V (chaos), calculated using BLOSUM62-based TCRdist between CDR3 peptides within each V-J. Welch's t-statistics and random forest reduced around 520 V-J features to roughly 13, which were used in a naive Bayes classifier (R e1071). Through fastp at Q25 and MiXCR, TCRdb rebuilt clones from the public reads, retaining in-frame beta chains. Records with the same CDR3 protein are collapsed into one entry carrying the most frequent genes and DNA. The V and J calls reflect TCRdb's pipeline rather than the authors' work. The sample records about 600,000 distinct CDR3 sequences, roughly a sixth of which are singletons. Less than 3.5% of the sample is in the top ten clones.

Notes on this clonotype: The antigen this receptor binds is unknown. No quality values exist for individual bases; no much larger clone is one base distant.

CDR1 LNHDA and CDR2 SQIVND are derived from the germline V gene (reference sequence). V is pruned by 9 bases and J by 2 bases, leaving 7 bases of the junction without a gene match. The CDR3 goes from the cysteine to the phenylalanine over 16 residues. Only the CDR3 DNA stays, 48 bases, in frame from base 1. This chain joins TRBV19 to TRBJ2-5, with TRBD2 identical over 15 junction bases. Sequenced: blood. The sequence derives from a woman aged 40 to 50 with Graves' ophthalmopathy. CDR3 region: CASGTSGRYNQETQYF. The sequenced DNA is TGTGCCAGCGGGACTAGCGGGAGGTATAATCAAGAGACCCAGTACTTC.